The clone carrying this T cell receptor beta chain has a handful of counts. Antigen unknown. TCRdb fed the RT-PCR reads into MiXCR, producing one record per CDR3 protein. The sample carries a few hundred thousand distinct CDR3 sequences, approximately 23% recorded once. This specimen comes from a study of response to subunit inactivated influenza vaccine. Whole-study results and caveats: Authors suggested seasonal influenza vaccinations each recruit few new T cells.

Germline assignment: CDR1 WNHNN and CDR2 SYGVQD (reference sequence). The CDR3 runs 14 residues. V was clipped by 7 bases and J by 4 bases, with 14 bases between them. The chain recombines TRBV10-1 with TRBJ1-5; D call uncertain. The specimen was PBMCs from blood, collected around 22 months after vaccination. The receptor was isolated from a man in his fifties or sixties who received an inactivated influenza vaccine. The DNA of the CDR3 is TGCGCCAGCATGCTGAAGGGCGGTAATCAGCCCCAGCATTTT. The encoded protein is CASMLKGGNQPQHF.